This T cell receptor (beta chain) was recorded in a study of HIV-infected children after antiretroviral therapy interruption. Regarding the study as a whole: By the end of treatment interruption, naive CD4+ clonality (Gini) increased.

This CDR3 spans 14 amino acids. Trimming took off 5 bases at V and 8 bases at J, with 15 bases between the two ends. The TCR library was built from RNA with a 3' RACE protocol and unique molecular identifiers. TCRdb reprocessed the 3' RACE reads via MiXCR and lists one record per CDR3 protein. The table lists 70,000 to 90,000 distinct CDR3 sequences, roughly 6.4% of them singletons. Stated treatment: PENTA 11 planned treatment interruption arm or continuous ART arm. This clonotype has a count of ten or more. Antigen: not known. The sequence was obtained from a pool of human donors with HIV. The chain employs TRBV12-3 or TRBV12-4 and TRBJ1-4, with a tentative D call TRBD1 (5 bases). The input for sequencing was CD45RA+ CD4+ T cells from PBMCs, pooled from several time points, taken from a donor given antiretroviral therapy, either interrupted or continuous. As for subset: naive CD4+ CD45RA+ CD45RO- T cells. CDR3 coding DNA: TGTGCCAGCAGTCGGGACCGAGTTGGGGAAAAACTGTTTTTT. Its protein product is CASSRDRVGEKLFF.